This T cell receptor beta chain was found in a study of shared clonotypes between healthy human individuals. Study in general: Researchers drew samples from two women and three men aged 18 to 49.

CD45RO negativity and positive selection for CCR7 defined naive CD8 cells, a population that excluded terminally differentiated effector memory CD45RA+ cells. Study observations and caveats: Clonotypes not shared had lower generation probabilities than those common to all four donors. Across a handful of donors, naive CD4 shared 5% to 6%, naive CD8 over 3%, memory CD4 2% to 2.5%, memory CD8 over 0.3%.

The germline V gene has CDR1 MGHRA and CDR2 YSYEKL. V was pared by 0 bases and J by 3 bases, with 9 bases between. This CDR3 is 15 amino acids long. About this clone: Its antigen is still unknown.

Sequencing used immunoSEQ multiplex PCR; TCRdb keeps in-frame clones, though not all of them. The sample lists millions of clones, about 92% occurring once. Material: naive CD8+ T cells from PBMCs. The clonotype comes from a man younger than 35 in good health. Some clones in this sample may be carry-over from other donors' samples. The chain joins TRBV4-1 to TRBJ2-1; TRBD2 might be the D (5 bases). The CDR3 DNA is TGCGCCAGCAGCCAAGATGCGGGCCGCTACAATGAGCAGTTCTTC. The encoded protein is CASSQDAGRYNEQFF.